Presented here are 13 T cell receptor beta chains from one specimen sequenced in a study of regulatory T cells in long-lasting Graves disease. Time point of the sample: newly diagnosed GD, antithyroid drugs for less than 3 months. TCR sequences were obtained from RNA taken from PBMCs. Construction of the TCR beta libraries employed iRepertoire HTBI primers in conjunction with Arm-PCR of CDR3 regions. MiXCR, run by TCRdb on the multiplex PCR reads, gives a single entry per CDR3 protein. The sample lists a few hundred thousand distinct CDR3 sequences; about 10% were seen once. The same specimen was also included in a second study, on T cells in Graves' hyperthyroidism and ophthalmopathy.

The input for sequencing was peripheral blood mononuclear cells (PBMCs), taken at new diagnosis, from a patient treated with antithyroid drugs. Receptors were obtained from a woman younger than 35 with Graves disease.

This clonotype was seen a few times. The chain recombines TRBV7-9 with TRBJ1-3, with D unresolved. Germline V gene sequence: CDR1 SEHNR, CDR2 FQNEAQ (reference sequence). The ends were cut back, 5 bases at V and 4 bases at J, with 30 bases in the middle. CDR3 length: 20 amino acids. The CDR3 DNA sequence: TGTGCCAGCAGCAAACGGGAGCTTTGGGCCACTTTTTTTTCCGGAAACACCATATATTTT. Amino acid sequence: CASSKRELWATFFSGNTIYF.

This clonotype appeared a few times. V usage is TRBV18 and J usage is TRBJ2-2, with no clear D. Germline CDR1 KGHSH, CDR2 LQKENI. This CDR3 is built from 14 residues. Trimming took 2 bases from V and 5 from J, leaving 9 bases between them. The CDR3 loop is CASSPEKETGELFF. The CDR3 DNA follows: TGTGCCAGCTCACCAGAGAAGGAGACCGGGGAGCTGTTTTTT.

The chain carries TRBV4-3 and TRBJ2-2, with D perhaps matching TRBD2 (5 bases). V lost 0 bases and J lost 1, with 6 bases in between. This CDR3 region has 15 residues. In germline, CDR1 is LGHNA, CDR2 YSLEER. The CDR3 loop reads CASSQEGLNTGELFF. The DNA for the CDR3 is TGCGCCAGCAGCCAAGAAGGACTGAACACCGGGGAGCTGTTTTTT.

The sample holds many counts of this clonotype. The CDR3: CASSGVLAGTDTQYF. The CDR3 DNA sequence: TGTGCCAGCAGTGGAGTACTAGCAGGCACAGATACGCAGTATTTT. The gene calls are TRBV2 and TRBJ2-3; weak D call: TRBD2 (6 bases). Looked up from germline, CDR1 is SNHLY and CDR2 is FYNNEI. Trimming left V 4 bases short and J 1 base short, with 12 bases between. The CDR3 sequence is 15 residues long.

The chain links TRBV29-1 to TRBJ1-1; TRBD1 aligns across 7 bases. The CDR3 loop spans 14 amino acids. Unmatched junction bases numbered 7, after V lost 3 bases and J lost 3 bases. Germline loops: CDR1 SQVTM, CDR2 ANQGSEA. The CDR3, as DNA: TGCAGCGTTGAGGTCCTCGGACAGGACACTGAAGCTTTCTTT. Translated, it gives CSVEVLGQDTEAFF. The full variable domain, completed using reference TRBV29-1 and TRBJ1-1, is SAVISQKPSRDICQRGTSLTIQCQVDSQVTMMFWYRQQPGQSLTLIATANQGSEATYESGFVIDKFPISRPNLTFSTLTVSNMSPEDSSIYLCSVEVLGQDTEAFFGQGTRLTVV.

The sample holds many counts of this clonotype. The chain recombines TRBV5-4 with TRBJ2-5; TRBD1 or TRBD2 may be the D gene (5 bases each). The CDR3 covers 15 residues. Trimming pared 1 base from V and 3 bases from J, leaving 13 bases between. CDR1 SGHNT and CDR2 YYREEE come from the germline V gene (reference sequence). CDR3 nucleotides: TGTGCCAGCAGCTTGAGTCTCCTGGGGGAAGAGACCCAGTACTTC. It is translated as CASSLSLLGEETQYF. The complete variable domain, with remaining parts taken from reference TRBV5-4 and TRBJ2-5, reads ETGVTQSPTHLIKTRGQQVTLRCSSQSGHNTVSWYQQALGQGPQFIFQYYREEENGRGNFPPRFSGLQFPNYSSELNVNALELDDSALYLCASSLSLLGEETQYFGPGTRLLVL.

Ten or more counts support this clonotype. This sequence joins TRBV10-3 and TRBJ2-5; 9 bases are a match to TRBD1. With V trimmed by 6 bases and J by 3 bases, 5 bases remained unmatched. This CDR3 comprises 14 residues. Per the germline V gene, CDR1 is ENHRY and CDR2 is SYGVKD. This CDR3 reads CAIRGDRGEETQYF. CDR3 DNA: TGTGCCATCAGGGGAGACAGGGGGGAAGAGACCCAGTACTTC.

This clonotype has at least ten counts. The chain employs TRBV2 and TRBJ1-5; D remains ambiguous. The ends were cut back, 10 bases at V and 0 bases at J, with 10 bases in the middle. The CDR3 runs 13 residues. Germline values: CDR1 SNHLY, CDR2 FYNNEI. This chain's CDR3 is CATSGDSNQPQHF. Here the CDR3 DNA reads TGTGCCACCTCGGGAGATAGCAATCAGCCCCAGCATTTT.

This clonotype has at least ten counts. CDR3 protein: CASAEGTTTGTDTQYF. The CDR3 DNA is TGTGCCAGCGCCGAGGGAACAACGACGGGCACAGATACGCAGTATTTT. The chain has TRBV12-3 or TRBV12-4 and TRBJ2-3; a possible D gene is TRBD2 (5 bases). The CDR3 loop spans 16 amino acids. V dropped 8 bases and J dropped 1 base, with 19 bases sitting between them.

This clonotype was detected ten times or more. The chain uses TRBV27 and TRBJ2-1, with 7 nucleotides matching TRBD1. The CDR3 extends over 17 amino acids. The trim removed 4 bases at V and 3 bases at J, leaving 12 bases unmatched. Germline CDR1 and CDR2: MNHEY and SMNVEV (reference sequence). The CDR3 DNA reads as TGTGCCAGCAGTTGGGGGCCGGGACAGCGTTACTACAATGAGCAGTTCTTC. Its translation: CASSWGPGQRYYNEQFF.

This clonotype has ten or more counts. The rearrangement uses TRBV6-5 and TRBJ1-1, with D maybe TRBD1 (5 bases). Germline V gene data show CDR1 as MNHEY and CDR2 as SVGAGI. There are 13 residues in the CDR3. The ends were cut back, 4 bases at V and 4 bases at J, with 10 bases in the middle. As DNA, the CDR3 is TGTGCCAGCAGTTTAGGGGAGGGCACTGAAGCTTTCTTT. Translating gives CASSLGEGTEAFF.

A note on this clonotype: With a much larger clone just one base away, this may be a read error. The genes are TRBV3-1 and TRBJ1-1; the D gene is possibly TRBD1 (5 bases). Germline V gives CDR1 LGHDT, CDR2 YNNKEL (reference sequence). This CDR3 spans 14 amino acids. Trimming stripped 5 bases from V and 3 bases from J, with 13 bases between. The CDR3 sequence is CASSRGEIHTEAFF. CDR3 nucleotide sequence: TGTGCCAGCAGCAGAGGGGAGATTCACACTGAAGCTTTCTTT.

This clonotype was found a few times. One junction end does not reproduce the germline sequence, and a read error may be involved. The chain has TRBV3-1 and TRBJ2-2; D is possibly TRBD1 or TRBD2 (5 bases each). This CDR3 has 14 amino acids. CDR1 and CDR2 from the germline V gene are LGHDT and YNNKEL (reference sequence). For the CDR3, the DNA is TGTGCCGGCAGCCAAAGAGGGGCCACCGGGGAGCTGTTTTTT. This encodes CAGSQRGATGELFF.